These 13 T cell receptor beta chains were all obtained from the same sample, sequenced in a study of blood T cell repertoires in COVID-19. Method: immunoSEQ multiplex PCR; TCRdb's copy keeps in-frame clones and lacks some. The sample holds some 200,000 clones; about nine tenths are singletons and the top ten take approximately 11%. Sequenced sample: peripheral blood. The receptors shown here come from a woman in her sixties with COVID-19, enrolled during active disease.

This clone was seen once. The rearrangement links TRBV3-1 (or the pseudogene TRBV3-2) to TRBJ2-7; 9 positions agree with TRBD2. Unmatched junction bases numbered 17, after V lost 6 bases and J lost 5 bases. Germline CDR1 LGHDT, CDR2 YNNKEL (reference sequence). CDR3 length equals 17 residues. In DNA, the CDR3 is TGTGCCAGCAGTCCCTCGATGTCGGCGGGAGGGCGACACGAGCAGTACTTC. Its translation is CASSPSMSAGGRHEQYF.

The rearrangement joins TRBV21-1 to TRBJ2-7; the table gives TRBD1 as D, unverified against the DNA. TRBV21-1 counts as a pseudogene. CDR3 length: 16 amino acids. CDR3 in amino acids: CASSEKGTGDMYEQYF. CDR3 in DNA: TGTGCCAGCAGCGAAAAAGGGACAGGGGATATGTACGAGCAGTACTTC.

The chain combines TRBV6-4 with TRBJ2-3, with D perhaps matching TRBD1 (5 bases). The germline CDR1 and CDR2 sequences are MRHNA and SNTAGT. The CDR3 totals 14 residues. V gave up 6 bases and J gave up 4 bases, with 14 bases separating them. The CDR3 nucleotides are TGTGCCAGCAGCGTCATAGAAGGGGCAGATACGCAGTATTTT. Translated, it gives CASSVIEGADTQYF.

J is TRBJ2-1 and V is TRBV3-1 (or the pseudogene TRBV3-2); D is uncertain. V dropped 0 bases and J dropped 6 bases, with 3 bases sitting between them. Germline lookup yields CDR1 LGHDT and CDR2 YNNKEL (reference sequence). The CDR3 is 12 amino acids. The CDR3 sequence is CASSQDLNEQFF. The DNA for the CDR3 is TGTGCCAGCAGCCAAGACCTCAATGAGCAGTTCTTC.

In its sample, this clone was seen a few times. J is TRBJ2-1 and V is TRBV24-1; TRBD1 agrees at 11 bases. The germline gives CDR1 KGHDR, CDR2 SFDVKD. This CDR3 spans 14 amino acids. Trimming removed 9 bases from V and 7 bases from J; junction bases left unmatched: 7. The CDR3 loop is CATAGTGGRNEQFF. CDR3 bases: TGTGCCACCGCAGGGACAGGGGGTAGGAATGAGCAGTTCTTC.

The rearrangement uses TRBV28 and TRBJ1-5, with 9 bases matching TRBD1. CDR1 is MDHEN and CDR2 is SYDVKM in the germline V gene. The CDR3 is made up of 16 amino acids. Germline trimming cut 4 bases from V and 6 bases from J; bases unmatched to any gene: 10. The CDR3 reads CASSYIGGQGSQPQHF. The CDR3 bases are TGTGCCAGCAGTTACATTGGGGGACAGGGATCTCAGCCCCAGCATTTT.

This clone was observed a few times. The chain uses TRBV10-1 and TRBJ1-2; 7 nucleotides agree with TRBD1. Germline lookup yields CDR1 WNHNN and CDR2 SYGVQD (reference sequence). This CDR3 spans 15 amino acids. V trimming: 6 bases; J trimming: 2 bases; junction bases outside the gene matches: 9. The CDR3 DNA sequence: TGCGCCAGCAGCCCAGGGACAGCGGCGAACTATGGCTACACCTTC. Amino acid sequence: CASSPGTAANYGYTF.

V and J are TRBV14 and TRBJ2-6; a possible D gene is TRBD1 (5 bases). Per the germline V gene, CDR1 is SGHDN and CDR2 is FVKESK. The V end lost 0 bases, the J end lost 6 bases, and 9 bases lay between the germline ends. The CDR3 runs 15 residues. This chain's CDR3 is CASSQDMGPANVLTF. The CDR3 coding sequence is TGTGCCAGCAGCCAAGATATGGGGCCGGCCAACGTCCTGACTTTC.

This chain joins TRBV7-8 and TRBJ2-6; 12 positions agree with TRBD2. Losses at the gene ends were 6 bases for V and 0 bases for J; bases not matched to a gene: 6. The CDR3 loop spans 18 amino acids. Germline V CDR1 and CDR2: SGHVS, FQNEAQ. CDR3 DNA: TGTGCCAGCAGTCGACTAGCGGGAGCGTACTCTGGGGCCAACGTCCTGACTTTC. As protein: CASSRLAGAYSGANVLTF.

The DNA for the CDR3 is TGTGCCAGCAGCCGCTTAGGGACTAGGGTCTACGAGCAGTACTTC. Its protein is CASSRLGTRVYEQYF. The rearrangement uses TRBV7-2 and TRBJ2-7; 8 nucleotides agree with TRBD2. V dropped 5 bases and J dropped 3; count of bases not matched to a gene: 9. The CDR3 is made up of 15 amino acids. Germline V gene data show CDR1 as SGHTA and CDR2 as FQGNSA.

The J gene is TRBJ1-5, the V gene TRBV6-2 or TRBV6-3, with D unclear. V was cut by 3 bases and J by 5 bases, with 8 bases left in between. The CDR3 is made up of 13 amino acids. Looked up from germline, CDR1 is MNHEY and CDR2 is SVGEGT. The CDR3 sequence: CASSYPGDQPQHF. The DNA for the CDR3 is TGTGCCAGCAGTTATCCCGGGGATCAGCCCCAGCATTTT.

The rearrangement links TRBV7-2 to TRBJ2-1; D not resolved. This CDR3 comprises 15 residues. Germline V gene data show CDR1 as SGHTA and CDR2 as FQGNSA. V lost 5 bases, J lost 3 bases, and 14 bases lay in between. CDR3: CASSPRSRFYNEQFF. In nucleotides, the CDR3 is TGTGCCAGCAGCCCTAGAAGCCGATTCTACAATGAGCAGTTCTTC. The whole variable domain, remainder taken from reference TRBV7-2 and TRBJ2-1, is GAGVSQSPSNKVTEKGKDVELRCDPISGHTALYWYRQSLGQGLEFLIYFQGNSAPDKSGLPSDRFSAERTGGSVSTLTIQRTQQEDSAVYLCASSPRSRFYNEQFFGPGTRLTVL.

This rearrangement joins TRBV5-6 to TRBJ2-5; D uncertain. With 4 bases removed from V and 2 bases from J, the gap between germline ends came to 9 bases. CDR1 SGHDT and CDR2 YYEEEE come from the germline V gene. CDR3 size: 13 residues. The CDR3 DNA sequence: TGTGCCAGCAGCCGTACCGGGCAAGAGACCCAGTACTTC. This encodes CASSRTGQETQYF. Drawing the rest from reference TRBV5-6 and TRBJ2-5, the complete variable domain is DAGVTQSPTHLIKTRGQQVTLRCSPKSGHDTVSWYQQALGQGPQFIFQYYEEEERQRGNFPDRFSGHQFPNYSSELNVNALLLGDSALYLCASSRTGQETQYFGPGTRLLVL.